The entry below gives a single TCR beta chain sequence along with its context. The authors' processing: Reference gene primer amplification gave estimated nucleated cell counts. Sequencing used immunoSEQ multiplex PCR; TCRdb keeps in-frame clones, though not all of them. The DNA gave D and trimming, while V, J and clone size come from that table. This table holds 55,000 to 80,000 clones, approximately 88% found once. This sample is part of a study of blood T cell repertoires in COVID-19. About the study: Collection of acute and convalescent COVID-19 samples took place in the United States, Italy and Spain. T cells, B-cell-depleted T cells, or PBMCs provided the cDNA or gDNA that served as material.

The CDR3 has 13 residues. The ends were cut back, 4 bases at V and 6 bases at J, with 10 bases in the middle. Germline V lookup: CDR1 GTSNPN, CDR2 SVGIG (reference sequence). This rearrangement joins TRBV30 to TRBJ1-6; the D gene is possibly TRBD1 (5 bases). This TCR derives from a human donor in a cohort sampled during active COVID-19. The specimen was peripheral blood. The CDR3 DNA follows: TGTGCCTGGAACAATGGGGCTAATTCACCCCTCCACTTT. Residues: CAWNNGANSPLHF.